Listed here is a single TCR beta chain. Its antigen is undetermined. This sample is part of a study of STAT5B mutations in CD4+ large granular lymphocyte leukemia. Study findings and constraints: Higher CD4+ than CD8+ T-LGLL clonality might reflect small sample size.

Clones were read by immunoSEQ multiplex PCR, and TCRdb kept only the in-frame ones, dropping some. This table holds about 32,000 clones, around four fifths found once. Controls came from buffy coats of healthy blood donors. The CDR3 is 14 residues long. Trimming at V came to 6 bases and at J to 1 base, leaving 5 bases not matched to a gene. Germline lookup yields CDR1 MDHEN and CDR2 SYDVKM. V gene TRBV28 combines with J gene TRBJ1-1; TRBD1 matches at 7 bases. Sequences were obtained from CD4+ T cells from blood buffy coats. The clonotype originates from a human donor in good health. CDR3 residues: CASSPGQQNTEAFF. CDR3 DNA: TGTGCCAGCAGCCCGGGACAGCAGAACACTGAAGCTTTCTTT.